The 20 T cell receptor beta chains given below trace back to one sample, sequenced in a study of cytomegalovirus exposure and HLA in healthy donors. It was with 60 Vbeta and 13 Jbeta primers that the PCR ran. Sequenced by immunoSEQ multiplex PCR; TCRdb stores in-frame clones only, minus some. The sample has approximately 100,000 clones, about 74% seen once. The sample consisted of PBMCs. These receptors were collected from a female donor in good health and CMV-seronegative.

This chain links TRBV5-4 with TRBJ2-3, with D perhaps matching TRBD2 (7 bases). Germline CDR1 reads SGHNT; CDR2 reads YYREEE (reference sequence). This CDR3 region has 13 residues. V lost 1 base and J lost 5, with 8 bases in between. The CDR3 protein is CASSLRGGDTQYF. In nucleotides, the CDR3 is TGTGCCAGCAGCTTGAGGGGGGGAGATACGCAGTATTTT.

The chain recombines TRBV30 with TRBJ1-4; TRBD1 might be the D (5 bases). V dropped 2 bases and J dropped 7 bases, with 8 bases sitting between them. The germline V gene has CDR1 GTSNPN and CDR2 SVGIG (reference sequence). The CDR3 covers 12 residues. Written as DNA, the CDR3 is TGTGCCTGGAGTCGGGGGACTGAAAAACTGTTTTTT. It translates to CAWSRGTEKLFF.

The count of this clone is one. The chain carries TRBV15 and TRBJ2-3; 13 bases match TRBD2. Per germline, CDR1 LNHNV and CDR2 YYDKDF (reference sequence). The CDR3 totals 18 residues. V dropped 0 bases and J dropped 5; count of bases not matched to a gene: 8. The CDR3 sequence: CATSRDPRLAGGGDTQYF. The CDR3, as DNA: TGTGCCACCAGCAGAGACCCTAGACTAGCGGGGGGAGGAGATACGCAGTATTTT.

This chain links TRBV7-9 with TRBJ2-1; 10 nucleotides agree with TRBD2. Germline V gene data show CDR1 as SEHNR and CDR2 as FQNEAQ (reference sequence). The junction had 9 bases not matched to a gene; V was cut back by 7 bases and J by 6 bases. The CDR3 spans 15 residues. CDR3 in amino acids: CASNKGLAEPNEQFF. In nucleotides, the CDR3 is TGTGCCAGCAACAAAGGACTAGCGGAACCCAATGAGCAGTTCTTC.

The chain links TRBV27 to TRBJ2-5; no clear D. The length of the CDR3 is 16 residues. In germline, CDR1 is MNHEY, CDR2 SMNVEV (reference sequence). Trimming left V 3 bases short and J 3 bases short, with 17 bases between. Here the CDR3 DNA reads TGTGCCAGCAGTTTCGGGTGGCCGAGAGGAAAAGAGACCCAGTACTTC. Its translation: CASSFGWPRGKETQYF.

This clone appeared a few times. The CDR3 bases are TGTGCCAGCAGTGCTAGCGCCGGGACCGTCAATCAGCCCCAGCATTTT. It translates to CASSASAGTVNQPQHF. This rearrangement joins TRBV6-1 to TRBJ1-5; tentatively, D is TRBD1 (5 bases). The CDR3 is 16 amino acids. V was pared by 4 bases and J by 3 bases, with 16 bases between. The germline V gene has CDR1 MNHNS and CDR2 SASEGT.

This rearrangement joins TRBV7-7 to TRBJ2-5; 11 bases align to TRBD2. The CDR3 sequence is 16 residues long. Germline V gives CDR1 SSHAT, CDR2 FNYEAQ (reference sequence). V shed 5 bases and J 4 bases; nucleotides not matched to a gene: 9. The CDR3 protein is CASSPLAGGQGETQYF. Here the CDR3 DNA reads TGTGCCAGCAGCCCGCTAGCGGGGGGCCAGGGAGAGACCCAGTACTTC.

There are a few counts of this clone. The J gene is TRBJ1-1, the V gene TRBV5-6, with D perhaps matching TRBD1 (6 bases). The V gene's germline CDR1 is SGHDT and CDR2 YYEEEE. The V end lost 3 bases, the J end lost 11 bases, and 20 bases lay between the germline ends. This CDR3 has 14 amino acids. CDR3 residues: CASSSEGATGKAFF. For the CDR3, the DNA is TGTGCCAGCAGCTCGGAAGGGGCTACAGGGAAGGCTTTCTTT.

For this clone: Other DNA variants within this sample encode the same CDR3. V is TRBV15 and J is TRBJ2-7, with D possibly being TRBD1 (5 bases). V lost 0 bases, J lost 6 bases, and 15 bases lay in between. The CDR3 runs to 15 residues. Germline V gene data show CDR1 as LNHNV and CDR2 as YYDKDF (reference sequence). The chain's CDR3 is CATSRDRRVGSEQYF. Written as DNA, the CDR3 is TGTGCCACCAGCAGAGATCGCAGGGTGGGGTCCGAGCAGTACTTC.

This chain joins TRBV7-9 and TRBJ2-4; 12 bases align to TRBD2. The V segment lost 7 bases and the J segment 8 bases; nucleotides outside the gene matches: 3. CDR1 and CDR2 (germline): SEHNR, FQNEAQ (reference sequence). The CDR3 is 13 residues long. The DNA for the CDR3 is TGTGCCAGCAACCGACTAGCGGGGGACATTCAGTACTTC. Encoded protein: CASNRLAGDIQYF.

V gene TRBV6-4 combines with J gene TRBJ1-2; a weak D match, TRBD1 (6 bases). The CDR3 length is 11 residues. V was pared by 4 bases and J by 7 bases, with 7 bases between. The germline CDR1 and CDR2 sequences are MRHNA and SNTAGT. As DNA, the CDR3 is TGTGCCAGCAGTGGCAGGGGTGGCTACACCTTC. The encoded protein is CASSGRGGYTF.

The CDR3 sequence: CASSSTGEGYTF. The CDR3 coding sequence is TGTGCCAGCAGCTCGACAGGGGAGGGCTACACCTTC. V and J are TRBV5-4 and TRBJ1-2; 8 bases match TRBD1. After removal of 3 bases from V and 8 bases from J, the junction contained 3 bases not matched to a gene. The CDR3 is 12 residues long. Germline loops: CDR1 SGHNT, CDR2 YYREEE (reference sequence).

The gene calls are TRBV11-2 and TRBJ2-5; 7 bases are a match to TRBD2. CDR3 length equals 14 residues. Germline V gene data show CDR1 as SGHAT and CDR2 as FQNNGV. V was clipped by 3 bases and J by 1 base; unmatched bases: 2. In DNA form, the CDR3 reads TGTGCCAGCAGCTTCGGGACTATCCAAGAGACCCAGTACTTC. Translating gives CASSFGTIQETQYF. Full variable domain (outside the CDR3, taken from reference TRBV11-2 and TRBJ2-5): EAGVAQSPRYKIIEKRQSVAFWCNPISGHATLYWYQQILGQGPKLLIQFQNNGVVDDSQLPKDRFSAERLKGVDSTLKIQPAKLEDSAVYLCASSFGTIQETQYFGPGTRLLVL.

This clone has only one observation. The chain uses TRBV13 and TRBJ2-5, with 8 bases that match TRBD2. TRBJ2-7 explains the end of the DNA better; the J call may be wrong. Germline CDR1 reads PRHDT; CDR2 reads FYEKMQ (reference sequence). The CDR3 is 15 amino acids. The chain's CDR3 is CASSSERGGSYEQYF. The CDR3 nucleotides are TGTGCCAGCAGCTCTGAACGGGGGGGTTCCTACGAGCAGTACTTC.

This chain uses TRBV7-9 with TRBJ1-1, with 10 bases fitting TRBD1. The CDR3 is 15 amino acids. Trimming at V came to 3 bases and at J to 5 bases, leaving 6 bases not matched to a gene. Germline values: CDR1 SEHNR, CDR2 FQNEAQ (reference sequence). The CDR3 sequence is CASSFLGTGVTEAFF. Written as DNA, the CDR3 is TGTGCCAGCAGCTTCTTGGGGACAGGGGTTACTGAAGCTTTCTTT. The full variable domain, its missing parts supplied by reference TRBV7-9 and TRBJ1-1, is DTGVSQNPRHKITKRGQNVTFRCDPISEHNRLYWYRQTLGQGPEFLTYFQNEAQLEKSRLLSDRFSAERPKGSFSTLEIQRTEQGDSAMYLCASSFLGTGVTEAFFGQGTRLTVV.

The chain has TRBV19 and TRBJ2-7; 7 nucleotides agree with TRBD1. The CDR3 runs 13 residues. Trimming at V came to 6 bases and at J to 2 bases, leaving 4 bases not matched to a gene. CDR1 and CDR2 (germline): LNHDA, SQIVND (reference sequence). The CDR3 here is CASSPGGTYEQYF. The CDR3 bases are TGTGCCAGTAGCCCAGGGGGTACCTACGAGCAGTACTTC. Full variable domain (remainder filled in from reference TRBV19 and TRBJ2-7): DGGITQSPKYLFRKEGQNVTLSCEQNLNHDAMYWYRQDPGQGLRLIYYSQIVNDFQKGDIAEGYSVSREKKESFPLTVTSAQKNPTAFYLCASSPGGTYEQYFGPGTRLTVT.

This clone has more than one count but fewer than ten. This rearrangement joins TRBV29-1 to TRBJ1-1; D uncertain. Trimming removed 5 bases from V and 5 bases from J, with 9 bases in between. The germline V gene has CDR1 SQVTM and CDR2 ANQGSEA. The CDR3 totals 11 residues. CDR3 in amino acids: CSVYTGTEAFF. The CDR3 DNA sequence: TGCAGCGTTTATACGGGAACTGAAGCTTTCTTT.

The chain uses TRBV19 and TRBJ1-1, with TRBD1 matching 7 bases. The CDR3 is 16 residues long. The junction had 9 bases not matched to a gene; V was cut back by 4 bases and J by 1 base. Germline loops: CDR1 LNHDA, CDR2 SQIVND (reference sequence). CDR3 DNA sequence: TGTGCCAGTAGTACCCTAACAGGGGTCGGGAACACTGAAGCTTTCTTT. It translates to CASSTLTGVGNTEAFF.

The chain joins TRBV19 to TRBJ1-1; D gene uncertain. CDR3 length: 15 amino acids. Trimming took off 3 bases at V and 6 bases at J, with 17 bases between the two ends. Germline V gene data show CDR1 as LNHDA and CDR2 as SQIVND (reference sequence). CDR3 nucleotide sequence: TGTGCCAGTAGTATCGAGCGAGGCGCGAGCCCTGAAGCTTTCTTT. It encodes CASSIERGASPEAFF.

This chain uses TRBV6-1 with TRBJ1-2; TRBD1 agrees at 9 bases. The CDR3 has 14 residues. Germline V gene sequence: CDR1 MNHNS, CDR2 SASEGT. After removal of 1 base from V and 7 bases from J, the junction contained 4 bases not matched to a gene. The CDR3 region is CASSEELTGGGYTF. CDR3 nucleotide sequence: TGTGCCAGCAGTGAAGAGCTGACAGGGGGTGGCTACACCTTC.